This T cell receptor beta chain was obtained from a study of T-cell memory formation after mild COVID-19. Germline CDR1 is MGHRA and CDR2 is YSYEKL. The CDR3 contains 15 residues. V was clipped by 0 bases and J by 4 bases, with 12 bases between them. Constant-segment primers were used for 5'RACE, and the resulting TCR alpha and TCR beta cDNA libraries carried sample barcodes and UMIs. TCRdb called the 5' RACE reads again in MiXCR, with one record for every CDR3 protein. The sample records 450,000 or so distinct CDR3 sequences, 25% being singletons. The chain combines TRBV4-1 with TRBJ1-1, with D unresolved. The specimen was PBMCs or a T cell subset sorted from them (not recorded which). The sequence derives from an adult woman who had mild COVID-19 (a few samples of this study predate the infection). Cell type and time point are not known. CDR3 bases: TGCGCCAGCAGCCAAGAAGGAGTCTGGGTCACTGAAGCTTTCTTT. Its protein is CASSQEGVWVTEAFF.